This TCR beta chain appears in the sequencing data of a study of T cell responses to AZD1222 COVID-19 vaccine. General study points: Seropositive status at baseline applied to only 5 to 7 AZD1222 recipients. Compared with day 0, the breadth and depth of the Spike-specific TCR repertoire rose significantly after two doses of AZD1222.

The CDR3 sequence is 14 residues long. Per the germline V gene, CDR1 is LNHDA and CDR2 is SQIVND (reference sequence). V was pared by 7 bases and J by 0 bases, with 12 bases between. Data came from immunoSEQ multiplex PCR; TCRdb stores just in-frame clones and leaves some out. The sample holds around 150,000 clones, approximately 92% seen once. To note about this clone: The antigen is not known. Other DNA sequences in the same sample also yield this CDR3.

The input for sequencing was peripheral blood, taken 28 days after the second AZD1222 dose. This chain links TRBV19 with TRBJ1-1, with D tentatively TRBD1 (5 bases). This receptor was taken from an adult who received the AZD1222 COVID-19 vaccine. This CDR3 reads CASTSGAMNTEAFF. The CDR3 DNA reads as TGTGCCAGTACCTCCGGGGCAATGAACACTGAAGCTTTCTTT.